These T cell receptor beta chains were read from a single sample in a study of T cells in localized non-small cell lung cancer. The repertoire was sequenced with immunoSEQ multiplex PCR; TCRdb's copy has only in-frame clones and lacks some. The sample includes more than 2,500 clones, approximately 30% of them seen just once. The specimen comprised lung tumor tissue, sampled before any cancer treatment. All receptors come from a woman between 35 and 70 years old with stage I lung adenocarcinoma. Both conserved end residues are trimmed from each CDR3. Fields, in order: CDR3 protein, J gene, V gene.

cdr3_aa: ARLAGVTNQPQH; j_call: TRBJ1-5; v_call: TRBV6-7
cdr3_aa: ASSPKGQGGYEQY; j_call: TRBJ2-7; v_call: TRBV19
cdr3_aa: ASRRGAATDTQY; j_call: TRBJ2-3; v_call: TRBV19
cdr3_aa: ASSPDTRTSGRAEQY; j_call: TRBJ2-7; v_call: TRBV5-1
cdr3_aa: SVERGLAGGAEQY; j_call: TRBJ2-7; v_call: TRBV29-1
cdr3_aa: ASRSILRVLWDYGYT; j_call: TRBJ1-2; v_call: TRBV12-2
cdr3_aa: ASVPSGRGARSYEQY; j_call: TRBJ2-7; v_call: TRBV28
cdr3_aa: ASSRLASGNTDTQY; j_call: TRBJ2-3; v_call: TRBV6-8
cdr3_aa: ASNGGSIDEQY; j_call: TRBJ2-7; v_call: TRBV28
cdr3_aa: ASSFRGKGYEQY; j_call: TRBJ2-7; v_call: TRBV28
cdr3_aa: ASRGGPANYGYT; j_call: TRBJ1-2; v_call: TRBV6-8
cdr3_aa: ASSPDGNYGYT; j_call: TRBJ1-2; v_call: TRBV18
cdr3_aa: ASSRQPQGETQY; j_call: TRBJ2-5; v_call: TRBV4-1
cdr3_aa: ASSEEWGLAAYEQY; j_call: TRBJ2-7; v_call: TRBV6-1